This record covers a single T cell receptor beta chain. Profiled with immunoSEQ multiplex PCR; TCRdb holds only in-frame clones, not every one. Of over 85,000 clones in the sample, 87% were seen once. This sample is part of a study of OX40 agonist ivuxolimab in advanced cancers. Study as a whole: Dose-escalation patients were diagnosed with hepatocellular carcinoma, melanoma, renal cell cancer or head and neck cancer.

CDR1 MNHEY and CDR2 SVGAGI come from the germline V gene. The length of the CDR3 is 15 residues. V lost 11 bases and J lost 8; bases outside the gene matches: 17. The sequencing used CD4+ or CD8+ T cells sorted from blood, collected in a trial of the OX40 agonist ivuxolimab. This TCR came from an adult with an advanced solid tumor such as melanoma, head and neck, liver or kidney cancer. The chain recombines TRBV6-5 with TRBJ1-3; 8 nucleotides line up with TRBD1. The CDR3, as DNA: TGTGCCTGCCACGTCCGGACAGGGACAGGCGACACCATATATTTT. Translation gives CACHVRTGTGDTIYF.